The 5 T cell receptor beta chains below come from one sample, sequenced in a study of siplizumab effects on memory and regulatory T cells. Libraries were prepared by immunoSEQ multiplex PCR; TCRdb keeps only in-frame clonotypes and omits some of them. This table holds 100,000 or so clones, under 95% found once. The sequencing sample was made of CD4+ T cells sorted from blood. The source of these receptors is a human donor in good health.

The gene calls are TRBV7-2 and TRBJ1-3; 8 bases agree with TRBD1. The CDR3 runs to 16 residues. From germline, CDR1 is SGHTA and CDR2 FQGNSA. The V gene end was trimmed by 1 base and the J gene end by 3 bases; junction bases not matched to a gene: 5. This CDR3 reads CASSLGQGAGGNTIYF. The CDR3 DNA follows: TGTGCCAGCAGCTTAGGGCAGGGGGCTGGTGGAAACACCATATATTTT.

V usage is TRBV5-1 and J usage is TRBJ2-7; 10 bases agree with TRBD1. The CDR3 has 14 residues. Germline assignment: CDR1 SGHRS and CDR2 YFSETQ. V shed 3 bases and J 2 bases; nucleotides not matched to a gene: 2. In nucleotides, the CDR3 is TGCGCCAGCAGCTGGACAGGGGGGCCCTACGAGCAGTACTTC. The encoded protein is CASSWTGGPYEQYF.

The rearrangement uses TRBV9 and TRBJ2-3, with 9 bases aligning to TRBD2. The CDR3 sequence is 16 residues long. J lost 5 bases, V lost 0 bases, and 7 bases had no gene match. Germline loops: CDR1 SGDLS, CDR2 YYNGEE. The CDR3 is CASSVVPSGTVDTQYF. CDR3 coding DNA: TGTGCCAGCAGCGTAGTTCCTAGCGGGACAGTAGATACGCAGTATTTT.

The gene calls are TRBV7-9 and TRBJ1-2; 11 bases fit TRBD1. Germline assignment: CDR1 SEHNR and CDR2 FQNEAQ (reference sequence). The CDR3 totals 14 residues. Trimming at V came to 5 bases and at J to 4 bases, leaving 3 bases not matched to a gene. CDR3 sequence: CASSPGTGGYGYTF. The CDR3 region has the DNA TGTGCCAGCAGCCCTGGGACAGGGGGCTATGGCTACACCTTC.

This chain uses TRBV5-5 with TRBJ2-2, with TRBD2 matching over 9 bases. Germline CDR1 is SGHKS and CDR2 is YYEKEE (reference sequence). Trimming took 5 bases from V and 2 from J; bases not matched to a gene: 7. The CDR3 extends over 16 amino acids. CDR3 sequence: CASSLSLAGNTGELFF. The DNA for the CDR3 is TGTGCCAGCAGTCTGAGCCTAGCGGGAAACACCGGGGAGCTGTTTTTT.